Following are 23 T cell receptor beta chains from one sample sequenced in a study of blood T cell repertoires in COVID-19. Produced via immunoSEQ multiplex PCR; TCRdb's table is partial and in-frame only. The sample yields about 190,000 clones, around 85% seen once. The sample taken for sequencing was PBMCs or T cells enriched from blood (not recorded which). The receptors shown here come from a woman younger than 45 who had recovered from COVID-19.

The chain uses TRBV19 and TRBJ2-2; 8 positions agree with TRBD1. The CDR3 is 15 amino acids. The germline V gene has CDR1 LNHDA and CDR2 SQIVND (reference sequence). V dropped 6 bases and J dropped 7; count of bases not matched to a gene: 10. As DNA, the CDR3 is TGTGCCAGTAGAAACGGACAGGGAGTGGTCGGGGAGCTGTTTTTT. Its translation is CASRNGQGVVGELFF.

This sequence joins TRBV5-4 and TRBJ2-2, with TRBD2 identical over 8 bases. The ends lost 4 bases at V and 5 bases at J; junction bases unmatched: 13. The length of the CDR3 is 17 residues. Germline V gene data show CDR1 as SGHNT and CDR2 as YYREEE (reference sequence). The CDR3 reads CASSQPPPAGVTGELFF. CDR3 nucleotide sequence: TGTGCCAGCAGCCAACCCCCCCCAGCGGGGGTAACCGGGGAGCTGTTTTTT.

In DNA, the CDR3 is TGTGCCAGCAGCTTAACCTCAGGGGCAGATACGCAGTATTTT. The encoded protein is CASSLTSGADTQYF. This chain uses TRBV7-2 with TRBJ2-3; D possibly corresponds to TRBD1 (6 bases). Germline assignment: CDR1 SGHTA and CDR2 FQGNSA. V lost 2 bases and J 4 bases, leaving 10 bases between the germline ends. This CDR3 contains 14 residues.

The V call is TRBV9, the J call TRBJ2-5; D is possibly TRBD2 (7 bases). V lost 0 bases to trimming and J lost 1 base, with 13 bases between them. From germline, CDR1 is SGDLS and CDR2 YYNGEE. The CDR3 sequence is 16 residues long. The CDR3 loop reads CASSVVGGGVQETQYF. The CDR3 DNA is TGTGCCAGCAGCGTAGTAGGGGGGGGTGTCCAAGAGACCCAGTACTTC. Looking up the rest from reference TRBV9 and TRBJ2-5 gives the full variable domain: DSGVTQTPKHLITATGQRVTLRCSPRSGDLSVYWYQQSLDQGLQFLIQYYNGEERAKGNILERFSAQQFPDLHSELNLSSLELGDSALYFCASSVVGGGVQETQYFGPGTRLLVL.

V and J are TRBV27 and TRBJ1-1; 12 positions agree with TRBD1. After removal of 4 bases from V and 6 bases from J, the junction contained 6 bases not matched to a gene. CDR3 size: 15 residues. In germline, CDR1 is MNHEY, CDR2 SMNVEV (reference sequence). The CDR3 nucleotides are TGTGCCAGCAGTTCGGGACAGGGGGCGCTGGCTGAAGCTTTCTTT. It yields the protein CASSSGQGALAEAFF.

This chain connects TRBV24-1 to TRBJ2-7; 7 nucleotides line up with TRBD2. V was clipped by 0 bases and J by 3 bases; unmatched bases: 10. This CDR3 is 17 amino acids long. Germline V CDR1 and CDR2: KGHDR, SFDVKD. CDR3 loop: CATSDLRREALHYEQYF. The CDR3 DNA follows: TGTGCCACCAGTGATTTGCGCCGGGAGGCCCTCCACTACGAGCAGTACTTC.

This chain uses TRBV7-9 with TRBJ2-1; 7 bases agree with TRBD2. The CDR3 length is 17 residues. Germline assignment: CDR1 SEHNR and CDR2 FQNEAQ (reference sequence). After removal of 5 bases from V and 0 bases from J, the junction contained 10 bases not matched to a gene. The CDR3 bases are TGTGCCAGCAGCCGTCGACTAGCCCAAAGCTCCTACAATGAGCAGTTCTTC. Its protein is CASSRRLAQSSYNEQFF.

CDR3 amino acids: CASSEVRGVEQYF. In DNA, the CDR3 is TGTGCCAGCAGTGAGGTCCGCGGAGTTGAGCAGTACTTC. The chain carries TRBV6-1 and TRBJ2-7; no clear D gene. With 3 bases removed from V and 7 bases from J, the gap between germline ends came to 13 bases. Per the germline V gene, CDR1 is MNHNS and CDR2 is SASEGT. CDR3 size: 13 residues.

This clone is a singleton in its sample. The chain has TRBV5-6 and TRBJ1-2; 9 bases line up with TRBD1. Per the germline V gene, CDR1 is SGHDT and CDR2 is YYEEEE. The ends lost 3 bases at V and 2 bases at J; junction bases unmatched: 5. There are 15 residues in the CDR3. CDR3 loop: CASSSGTGPNYGYTF. In DNA, the CDR3 is TGTGCCAGCAGCTCTGGGACAGGGCCCAACTATGGCTACACCTTC.

The rearrangement joins TRBV11-2 to TRBJ2-7; D ambiguous. This CDR3 is built from 11 residues. CDR1 and CDR2 from the germline V gene are SGHAT and FQNNGV. With 4 bases removed from V and 2 bases from J, the gap between germline ends came to 3 bases. The CDR3 loop reads CASSSTYEQYF. The CDR3 DNA follows: TGTGCCAGCAGCTCCACCTACGAGCAGTACTTC.

The CDR3 here is CSVEIVSKPSGRLAGANEQFF. CDR3 nucleotide sequence: TGCAGCGTTGAGATAGTCTCAAAGCCATCGGGTCGACTAGCGGGAGCTAATGAGCAGTTCTTC. The chain has TRBV29-1 and TRBJ2-1, with TRBD2 matching over 12 bases. CDR1 is SQVTM and CDR2 is ANQGSEA in the germline V gene. V trimming: 3 bases; J trimming: 7 bases; junction bases outside the gene matches: 25. CDR3 length: 21 amino acids.

This clone was observed a few times. The sample holds other DNA sequences that translate to the same CDR3. V is TRBV18 and J is TRBJ1-2, with D tentatively TRBD1 (6 bases). The CDR3 extends over 13 amino acids. Trimming pared 6 bases from V and 2 bases from J, leaving 10 bases between. Per the germline V gene, CDR1 is KGHSH and CDR2 is LQKENI. CDR3 in amino acids: CASSPDSNYGYTF. The CDR3 region has the DNA TGTGCCAGCTCTCCGGACAGCAACTATGGCTACACCTTC.

The chain joins TRBV5-1 to TRBJ2-3, with 12 positions matching TRBD2. The trim removed 2 bases at V and 2 bases at J, leaving 3 bases unmatched. The germline CDR1 and CDR2 sequences are SGHRS and YFSETQ. This CDR3 region has 16 residues. The CDR3, as DNA: TGCGCCAGCAGCTTCGGACTAGCGGGGTACACAGATACGCAGTATTTT. It codes for CASSFGLAGYTDTQYF.

The genes are TRBV5-1 and TRBJ2-3, with a possible D match to TRBD2 (6 bases). The germline V and J ends were trimmed by 4 bases and 1 base, with 16 bases remaining between them. Per germline, CDR1 SGHRS and CDR2 YFSETQ. The CDR3 contains 16 residues. The CDR3 loop reads CASSPVGRGGTDTQYF. In DNA form, the CDR3 reads TGCGCCAGCAGCCCCGTTGGGCGGGGTGGCACAGATACGCAGTATTTT.

The CDR3, as DNA: TGTGCCAGCAGTGACGGGGGGGACAATGAGCAGTTCTTC. It encodes CASSDGGDNEQFF. V gene TRBV5-4 combines with J gene TRBJ2-1; 8 positions match TRBD2. The germline CDR1 and CDR2 sequences are SGHNT and YYREEE (reference sequence). The CDR3 has 13 residues. V lost 5 bases, J lost 5 bases, and 3 bases stayed unmatched. Together with reference TRBV5-4 and TRBJ2-1, the CDR3 gives the full variable domain: ETGVTQSPTHLIKTRGQQVTLRCSSQSGHNTVSWYQQALGQGPQFIFQYYREEENGRGNFPPRFSGLQFPNYSSELNVNALELDDSALYLCASSDGGDNEQFFGPGTRLTVL.

The chain couples TRBV6-1 to TRBJ1-2; 8 bases fit TRBD1. V was pared by 3 bases and J by 7 bases, with 16 bases of the junction left unmatched. The CDR3 runs to 17 residues. Germline CDR1 is MNHNS and CDR2 is SASEGT. The chain's CDR3 is CASSEGDRLRRGFGYTF. Here the CDR3 DNA reads TGTGCCAGCAGTGAGGGGGACAGGCTGAGAAGGGGCTTTGGCTACACCTTC.

This sequence joins TRBV27 and TRBJ1-5; a weak D match, TRBD1 (5 bases). Germline V gene sequence: CDR1 MNHEY, CDR2 SMNVEV (reference sequence). V lost 2 bases, J lost 3 bases, and 14 bases lay in between. The CDR3 is 16 amino acids. As DNA, the CDR3 is TGTGCCAGCAGTTTAAGGGCAGGGTCCGACAATCAGCCCCAGCATTTT. Translated: CASSLRAGSDNQPQHF.

The chain links TRBV19 to TRBJ1-3; D call uncertain. V gave up 7 bases and J gave up 2 bases, with 12 bases separating them. Germline CDR1 is LNHDA and CDR2 is SQIVND (reference sequence). This CDR3 contains 14 residues. The CDR3 is CASTGLTAGNTIYF. The CDR3, as DNA: TGTGCCAGTACCGGTCTCACGGCTGGAAACACCATATATTTT.

The chain has TRBV18 and TRBJ2-1; TRBD1 might be the D (5 bases). This CDR3 is 13 amino acids long. Germline CDR1 is KGHSH and CDR2 is LQKENI. V shed 6 bases and J shed 8 bases, with 14 bases lying between them. The CDR3 protein is CASSLQGKDEQFF. CDR3 nucleotide sequence: TGTGCCAGCTCCCTCCAGGGAAAGGATGAGCAGTTCTTC.

The chain has TRBV6-2 or TRBV6-3 and TRBJ2-5; 9 bases line up with TRBD1. CDR1 is MNHEY and CDR2 is SVGEGT in the germline V gene. Trimming took 3 bases from V and 2 from J; bases not matched to a gene: 13. The CDR3 has 18 amino acids. The CDR3 DNA reads TGTGCCAGCAGTTATTTGGAAGGGACAGGGAATCATCAAGAGACCCAGTACTTC. This sequence encodes CASSYLEGTGNHQETQYF.

This clone has only a few counts. The chain couples TRBV7-3 to TRBJ2-1; 14 positions agree with TRBD2. In germline, CDR1 is SGHTA, CDR2 FQGTGA. J lost 8 bases, V lost 1 base, and 4 bases had no gene match. The CDR3 has 16 residues. The CDR3 here is CASSLMGLAGVHEQFF. In DNA, the CDR3 is TGTGCCAGCAGCTTAATGGGACTAGCGGGAGTACATGAGCAGTTCTTC.

The chain employs TRBV5-1 and TRBJ1-2; D possibly corresponds to TRBD1 (6 bases). Germline V CDR1 and CDR2: SGHRS, YFSETQ. This CDR3 has 14 residues. Trimming removed 6 bases from V and 8 bases from J, with 20 bases in between. The CDR3 region is CASTNGQTFEGYTF. DNA for the CDR3: TGCGCCAGCACCAACGGACAGACCTTCGAGGGCTACACCTTC.

The rearrangement joins TRBV6-4 to TRBJ2-3; a possible D gene is TRBD1 (6 bases). The CDR3 is 14 residues long. The V gene lost 1 base and the J gene lost 6 bases, with 11 bases spanning the gap. In germline, CDR1 is MRHNA, CDR2 SNTAGT. CDR3 in DNA: TGTGCCAGCAGTGACTTTGTGGGGGCTGATACGCAGTATTTT. It translates to CASSDFVGADTQYF.